The 5 T cell receptor beta chains below all came from one sample that was sequenced in a study of T cell responses to AZD1222 COVID-19 vaccine. TCRdb's table, derived via immunoSEQ multiplex PCR, lists solely in-frame clones and lacks some. The sample includes more than 80,000 clones, almost 90% of them seen just once. This sample comprised peripheral blood, obtained on day 0 of AZD1222 vaccination. These receptors were obtained from an adult in good health.

The chain combines TRBV7-9 with TRBJ1-3; D gene unclear. The CDR3 contains 19 residues. CDR1 and CDR2 (germline): SEHNR, FQNEAQ (reference sequence). V was trimmed by 5 bases and J by 2 bases, leaving 25 bases between them. The CDR3 is CASSRTTPFLSGAGNTIYF. Written as DNA, the CDR3 is TGTGCCAGCAGCCGGACTACTCCTTTTCTCTCGGGCGCTGGAAACACCATATATTTT.

This clone has more than one count but fewer than ten. The chain couples TRBV6-6 to TRBJ2-2; possibly TRBD1 for D (6 bases). Germline V gene data show CDR1 as MNHNY and CDR2 as SVGAGI (reference sequence). The CDR3 runs 15 residues. V was trimmed by 5 bases and J by 0 bases, leaving 10 bases between them. The CDR3 DNA sequence: TGTGCCAGCAGTCCCGGGACAACGAACACCGGGGAGCTGTTTTTT. As protein: CASSPGTTNTGELFF.

This rearrangement joins TRBV5-1 to TRBJ1-2; perhaps TRBD1 as D (6 bases). V lost 5 bases and J lost 2, with 22 bases in between. The V gene's germline CDR1 is SGHRS and CDR2 YFSETQ. This CDR3 comprises 17 residues. This chain's CDR3 is CASRNREPTTRNYGYTF. The CDR3 DNA reads TGCGCCAGCAGAAACAGGGAACCCACCACCAGGAACTATGGCTACACCTTC.

The chain employs TRBV29-1 and TRBJ1-3; D might be TRBD1 (5 bases). The V end lost 4 bases, the J end lost 2 bases, and 12 bases lay between the germline ends. The CDR3 is 14 residues long. CDR1 SQVTM and CDR2 ANQGSEA come from the germline V gene. The DNA of the CDR3 is TGCAGCGTTGCCCAGGGAGGGACTGGAAACACCATATATTTT. Translating it yields CSVAQGGTGNTIYF.

This chain connects TRBV6-6 to TRBJ1-5; D may be TRBD1 (5 bases). The CDR3 sequence is 14 residues long. The V end lost 7 bases, the J end lost 0 bases, and 10 bases lay between the germline ends. Germline assignment: CDR1 MNHNY and CDR2 SVGAGI (reference sequence). The CDR3: CASTDRYSNQPQHF. As DNA, the CDR3 is TGTGCCAGCACTGACAGATATAGCAATCAGCCCCAGCATTTT.